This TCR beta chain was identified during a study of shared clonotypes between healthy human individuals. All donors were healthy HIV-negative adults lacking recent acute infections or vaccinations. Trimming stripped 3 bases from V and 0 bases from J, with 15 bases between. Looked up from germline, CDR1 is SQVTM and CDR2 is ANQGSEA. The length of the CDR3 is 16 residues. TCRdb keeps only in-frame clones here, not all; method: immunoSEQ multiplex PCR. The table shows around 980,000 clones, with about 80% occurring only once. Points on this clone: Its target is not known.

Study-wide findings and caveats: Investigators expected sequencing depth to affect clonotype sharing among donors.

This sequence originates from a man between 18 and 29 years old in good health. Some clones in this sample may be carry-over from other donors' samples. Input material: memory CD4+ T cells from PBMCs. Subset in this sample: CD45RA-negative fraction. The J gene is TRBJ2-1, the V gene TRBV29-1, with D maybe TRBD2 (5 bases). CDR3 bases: TGCAGCGTTGAGGGAGCTAGATCAAGCTCCTACAATGAGCAGTTCTTC. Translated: CSVEGARSSSYNEQFF.